The rows below give T cell receptor beta chains drawn from one sample of a study of T cells in localized non-small cell lung cancer. Generated by immunoSEQ multiplex PCR, the TCRdb table keeps only in-frame clones and is missing some. This repertoire shows about 70,000 clones, roughly nine tenths found once; its top ten account for around a fifth. Source: peripheral blood, taken before any cancer treatment. These receptors were taken from a male donor aged 60 or over with stage III squamous cell lung carcinoma. The CDR3 runs from the conserved cysteine through the conserved F or W. A D gene is named only where the DNA matches it firmly. Size is omitted from some rows. Given values are once, few, many or a class for expanded clones.

clone_size: few; j_call: TRBJ1-5; d_call: NA; v_call: TRBV12-5; cdr3_nt: TGTGCTAGTGGTTTTGAAGGGGCACATCAGCCCCAGCATTTT; cdr3_aa: CASGFEGAHQPQHF
clone_size: NA; j_call: TRBJ2-6; d_call: NA; v_call: TRBV19; cdr3_nt: TGTGCCAGTAGTATAGATCCCGTCCTCCCGGGCCACTCTGGGGCCAACGTCCTGACTTTC; cdr3_aa: CASSIDPVLPGHSGANVLTF
clone_size: NA; j_call: TRBJ2-7; d_call: TRBD2; v_call: TRBV19; cdr3_nt: TGTGCCAGTAGCGGGGGGATGAACGAGCAGTACTTC; cdr3_aa: CASSGGMNEQYF
clone_size: once; j_call: TRBJ1-6; d_call: NA; v_call: TRBV5-4; cdr3_nt: TGTGCCAGCAGCTTAGGGACTTTGGGTTCACCCCTCCACTTT; cdr3_aa: CASSLGTLGSPLHF
clone_size: once; j_call: TRBJ1-5; d_call: NA; v_call: TRBV21-1; cdr3_nt: TGTGCCAGCACCACTAAAAGTGGGAATCAGCCCCAGCATTTT; cdr3_aa: CASTTKSGNQPQHF
clone_size: NA; j_call: TRBJ1-2; d_call: NA; v_call: TRBV7-2; cdr3_nt: TGTGCCAGCAGCTTAGGTTGGGGACTAGCTAACTATGGCTACACCTTC; cdr3_aa: CASSLGWGLANYGYTF
clone_size: NA; j_call: TRBJ1-3; d_call: NA; v_call: TRBV7-6; cdr3_nt: TGTGCCAGCAGCTTAGGGTTGGCGGTCGGAAACACCATATATTTT; cdr3_aa: CASSLGLAVGNTIYF
clone_size: once; j_call: TRBJ2-3; d_call: NA; v_call: TRBV7-2; cdr3_nt: TGTGCCAGCAGCACCGGAGATACGCAGTATTTT; cdr3_aa: CASSTGDTQYF
clone_size: few; j_call: TRBJ1-6; d_call: NA; v_call: TRBV6-1; cdr3_nt: TGTGCCAGCAGTGGGATGGAGGGCTACGACCATTCACCCCTCCACTTT; cdr3_aa: CASSGMEGYDHSPLHF
clone_size: NA; j_call: TRBJ2-2; d_call: TRBD1; v_call: TRBV7-7; cdr3_nt: TGTGCCAGCAGCATGGGGACAGGGGACACCGGGGAGCTGTTTTTT; cdr3_aa: CASSMGTGDTGELFF
clone_size: NA; j_call: TRBJ1-1; d_call: NA; v_call: TRBV9; cdr3_nt: TGTGCCAGCAGCGAAGGTAGTCTCACTGAAGCTTTCTTT; cdr3_aa: CASSEGSLTEAFF
clone_size: NA; j_call: TRBJ1-1; d_call: NA; v_call: TRBV4-1; cdr3_nt: TGCGCCAGCAGCCAAGTATGGACCACTGGGGCTTTCTTT; cdr3_aa: CASSQVWTTGAFF
clone_size: NA; j_call: TRBJ1-5; d_call: NA; v_call: TRBV6-5; cdr3_nt: TGTGCCAGCAGTTTGTCCTATAGCAATCAGCCCCAGCATTTT; cdr3_aa: CASSLSYSNQPQHF
clone_size: NA; j_call: TRBJ2-3; d_call: NA; v_call: TRBV6-4; cdr3_nt: TGTGCCAGCAGTGAGGACCCTAGCACAGATACGCAGTATTTT; cdr3_aa: CASSEDPSTDTQYF
clone_size: NA; j_call: TRBJ1-1; d_call: NA; v_call: TRBV7-9; cdr3_nt: TGTGCCAGCAGCTTATTTCCTTCCATGAACACTGAAGCTTTCTTT; cdr3_aa: CASSLFPSMNTEAFF
clone_size: NA; j_call: TRBJ1-5; d_call: NA; v_call: TRBV7-6; cdr3_nt: TGTGCCAGCAGCTTCTCAGGGAATAATCAGCCCCAGCATTTT; cdr3_aa: CASSFSGNNQPQHF
clone_size: NA; j_call: TRBJ1-4; d_call: NA; v_call: TRBV5-6; cdr3_nt: TGTGCCAGCAGCCAACCGGGACGCCGGAATGAAAAACTGTTTTTT; cdr3_aa: CASSQPGRRNEKLFF
clone_size: NA; j_call: TRBJ1-3; d_call: NA; v_call: TRBV27; cdr3_nt: TGTGCCAGCAGTTTAAGGGCAGATCACTCTGGAAACACCATATATTTT; cdr3_aa: CASSLRADHSGNTIYF
clone_size: NA; j_call: TRBJ1-1; d_call: NA; v_call: TRBV7-9; cdr3_nt: TGTGCCAGCAGCTTAGCTAGAGTAATGAACACTGAAGCTTTCTTT; cdr3_aa: CASSLARVMNTEAFF
clone_size: once; j_call: TRBJ2-3; d_call: TRBD2; v_call: TRBV5-6; cdr3_nt: TGTGCCAGCAGCCTTAGACTAGCGGGGGGGGCAGATACGCAGTATTTT; cdr3_aa: CASSLRLAGGADTQYF
clone_size: NA; j_call: TRBJ1-3; d_call: NA; v_call: TRBV30; cdr3_nt: TGTGCCTGGATCCCGATCGGGAGCTCTGGAAACACCATATATTTT; cdr3_aa: CAWIPIGSSGNTIYF
clone_size: NA; j_call: TRBJ1-5; d_call: TRBD1; v_call: TRBV30; cdr3_nt: TGTGCCTGGAGCGGCGGGACAGGGGGTCAGCCCCAGCATTTT; cdr3_aa: CAWSGGTGGQPQHF
clone_size: NA; j_call: TRBJ2-6; d_call: TRBD1; v_call: TRBV4-3; cdr3_nt: TGCGCCAGCAGCCAAGGACAGGGCTCTGGGGCCAACGTCCTGACTTTC; cdr3_aa: CASSQGQGSGANVLTF
clone_size: NA; j_call: TRBJ1-5; d_call: NA; v_call: TRBV7-2; cdr3_nt: TGTGCCAGCAGCTTAGCCTTATCTCGCGGTCAGCCCCAGCATTTT; cdr3_aa: CASSLALSRGQPQHF
clone_size: few; j_call: TRBJ1-6; d_call: NA; v_call: TRBV7-2; cdr3_nt: TGTGCCAGCACCCCCCGTACGGGCGCCAATAATTCACCCCTCCACTTT; cdr3_aa: CASTPRTGANNSPLHF
clone_size: once; j_call: TRBJ2-3; d_call: TRBD2; v_call: TRBV19; cdr3_nt: TGTGCCAGTAGTGGAAGGACTAGCGGTCGCACAGATACGCAGTATTTT; cdr3_aa: CASSGRTSGRTDTQYF
clone_size: NA; j_call: TRBJ1-2; d_call: NA; v_call: TRBV9; cdr3_nt: TGTGCCAGCAGCCCCCTGGATGTTTTGGACTATGGCTACACCTTC; cdr3_aa: CASSPLDVLDYGYTF
clone_size: NA; j_call: TRBJ2-1; d_call: TRBD1; v_call: TRBV5-4; cdr3_nt: TGTGCCAGCAGCAGGGACAGGGGCAACTACAATGAGCAGTTCTTC; cdr3_aa: CASSRDRGNYNEQFF
clone_size: NA; j_call: TRBJ2-5; d_call: TRBD2; v_call: TRBV28; cdr3_nt: TGTGCCAGCAGACCGAGCGGGGGTGGCGAGACCCAGTACTTC; cdr3_aa: CASRPSGGGETQYF
clone_size: NA; j_call: TRBJ2-1; d_call: NA; v_call: TRBV7-9; cdr3_nt: TGTGCCAGCAGCTTACAGGACCCGTCCTACAATGAGCAGTTCTTC; cdr3_aa: CASSLQDPSYNEQFF
clone_size: NA; j_call: TRBJ2-5; d_call: TRBD1; v_call: TRBV4-1; cdr3_nt: TGCGCCAGCAGCTTGGGACAGGGGGTAGAGACCCAGTACTTC; cdr3_aa: CASSLGQGVETQYF
clone_size: once; j_call: TRBJ1-6; d_call: NA; v_call: TRBV7-2; cdr3_nt: TGTGCCAGCAGCATATGGACCTCAGGGTCCCTCCACTTT; cdr3_aa: CASSIWTSGSLHF
clone_size: NA; j_call: TRBJ1-4; d_call: NA; v_call: TRBV10-3; cdr3_nt: TGTGCCATCAGGGAGGGGGAAGGTGAAAAACTGTTTTTT; cdr3_aa: CAIREGEGEKLFF
clone_size: NA; j_call: TRBJ1-6; d_call: NA; v_call: TRBV7-2; cdr3_nt: TGTGCCAGCAGCTTAGGCAGGACCGAGAATTCACCCCTCCACTTT; cdr3_aa: CASSLGRTENSPLHF
clone_size: NA; j_call: TRBJ1-2; d_call: TRBD1; v_call: TRBV7-2; cdr3_nt: TGTGCCAGCAGCCCTAGGTACCAAGACAGGGGGCCGATTGGCTATGGCTACACCTTC; cdr3_aa: CASSPRYQDRGPIGYGYTF
clone_size: NA; j_call: TRBJ1-1; d_call: NA; v_call: TRBV6-6; cdr3_nt: TGTGCCAGCAGTGACGGTGGCCCTGAAGCTTTCTTT; cdr3_aa: CASSDGGPEAFF
clone_size: NA; j_call: TRBJ1-5; d_call: NA; v_call: TRBV19; cdr3_nt: TGTGCCAGTAGTATAAACCCCGATCAGCCCCAGCATTTT; cdr3_aa: CASSINPDQPQHF
clone_size: once; j_call: TRBJ1-5; d_call: TRBD1; v_call: TRBV6-6; cdr3_nt: TGTGCCAGCAGTGGGACAGGGGCGAAAGGCAATCAGCCCCAGCATTTT; cdr3_aa: CASSGTGAKGNQPQHF
clone_size: NA; j_call: TRBJ2-7; d_call: TRBD2; v_call: TRBV7-9; cdr3_nt: TGTGCCAGCAGCGGCGGGGGGTACGAGCAGTACTTC; cdr3_aa: CASSGGGYEQYF
clone_size: NA; j_call: TRBJ1-1; d_call: NA; v_call: TRBV11-2; cdr3_nt: TGTGCCAGCAGCTTATACTGGAACACTGAAGCTTTCTTT; cdr3_aa: CASSLYWNTEAFF
clone_size: once; j_call: TRBJ1-1; d_call: NA; v_call: TRBV7-2; cdr3_nt: TGTGCCAGCAGGGGGCCAGGGATCATGAACACTGAAGCTTTCTTT; cdr3_aa: CASRGPGIMNTEAFF
clone_size: once; j_call: TRBJ2-3; d_call: NA; v_call: TRBV9; cdr3_nt: TGTGCCAGCAGCACCCGACAGGCTAGCACAGATACGCAGTATTTT; cdr3_aa: CASSTRQASTDTQYF
clone_size: NA; j_call: TRBJ1-1; d_call: TRBD1; v_call: TRBV18; cdr3_nt: TGTGCCAGCTCACCATTGGACAGGGGCACTGAAGCTTTCTTT; cdr3_aa: CASSPLDRGTEAFF
clone_size: NA; j_call: TRBJ1-1; d_call: NA; v_call: TRBV19; cdr3_nt: TGTGCCAGCCGTAACGGGGGGATGAACACTGAAGCTTTCTTT; cdr3_aa: CASRNGGMNTEAFF
clone_size: NA; j_call: TRBJ1-2; d_call: NA; v_call: TRBV28; cdr3_nt: TGTGCCAGCAGCCCCGGGGCCCATAACTATGGCTACACCTTC; cdr3_aa: CASSPGAHNYGYTF
clone_size: once; j_call: TRBJ1-2; d_call: TRBD1; v_call: TRBV19; cdr3_nt: TGTGCCAGTAGTGGCCGGGACAGGGGAGACTATGGCTACACCTTC; cdr3_aa: CASSGRDRGDYGYTF
clone_size: NA; j_call: TRBJ1-4; d_call: NA; v_call: TRBV29-1; cdr3_nt: TGCAGCGTTCAGAAAGCAGGGACAACTAATGAAAAACTGTTTTTT; cdr3_aa: CSVQKAGTTNEKLFF
clone_size: NA; j_call: TRBJ2-2; d_call: NA; v_call: TRBV19; cdr3_nt: TGTGCCAGTAAAATAAGAGAAAACACCGGGGAGCTGTTTTTT; cdr3_aa: CASKIRENTGELFF
clone_size: NA; j_call: TRBJ1-1; d_call: NA; v_call: TRBV7-8; cdr3_nt: TGTGCCAGCAGAACAGGGACGGTGAACACTGAAGCTTTCTTT; cdr3_aa: CASRTGTVNTEAFF
clone_size: NA; j_call: TRBJ2-1; d_call: TRBD2; v_call: TRBV5-1; cdr3_nt: TGCGCCAGCAGCCCCGGACTAGCGAATGAGCAGTTCTTC; cdr3_aa: CASSPGLANEQFF
clone_size: NA; j_call: TRBJ1-5; d_call: NA; v_call: TRBV10-3; cdr3_nt: TGTGCCATCAGTGAGTCGTTGGGGGGGGCAGGTGACAATCAGCCCCAGCATTTT; cdr3_aa: CAISESLGGAGDNQPQHF
clone_size: NA; j_call: TRBJ2-6; d_call: NA; v_call: TRBV4-2; cdr3_nt: TGTGCCAGCAGCCAAGATAGACCAGGCAGACCAGGACACCTCCTCCTGACTTTC; cdr3_aa: CASSQDRPGRPGHLLLTF
clone_size: NA; j_call: TRBJ1-1; d_call: NA; v_call: TRBV10-3; cdr3_nt: TGTGCCATCAGTGAGTCTTTTGTGGGCACTGAAGCTTTCTTT; cdr3_aa: CAISESFVGTEAFF
clone_size: NA; j_call: TRBJ2-3; d_call: NA; v_call: TRBV29-1; cdr3_nt: TGCAGCGGGGGGTCGGGGGAAGCAGATACGCAGTATTTT; cdr3_aa: CSGGSGEADTQYF
clone_size: NA; j_call: TRBJ1-5; d_call: NA; v_call: TRBV6-1; cdr3_nt: TGTGCCAGCAGTTCCAACAATCAGCCCCAGCATTTT; cdr3_aa: CASSSNNQPQHF